The clone carrying this T cell receptor beta chain was seen at least ten times. The antigen remains undetermined. CDR3 size: 15 residues. Per germline, CDR1 DFQATT and CDR2 SNEGSKA (reference sequence). Trimming cost V 5 bases and J 5 bases; bases outside gene matches: 10. This sample is part of a study of response to subunit inactivated influenza vaccine. TCRdb analysed the RT-PCR reads with MiXCR anew, one entry per CDR3 protein. The sample lists about 520,000 distinct CDR3 sequences, approximately 7.7% seen once, with roughly 13% in the top ten. Study observations and caveats: Only a handful of new T cells, the authors suggested, are recruited with each seasonal influenza vaccination.

The chain combines TRBV20-1 with TRBJ2-1; TRBD1 agrees at 9 bases. The receptor comes from a man between 50 and 69 years old who received an inactivated influenza vaccine. This material consisted of PBMCs from blood, taken approximately 25 months after vaccination. CDR3 protein: CSALNRGQRNNEQFF. Written as DNA, the CDR3 is TGCAGTGCTTTAAACAGGGGGCAACGGAACAATGAGCAGTTCTTC.